The clone carrying this T cell receptor beta chain was seen many times. Its antigen is as yet unknown. Germline V gives CDR1 SGHTA, CDR2 FQGNSA. The CDR3 totals 14 residues. Trimming shortened V by 3 bases and J by 4 bases, and 12 bases separated the two germline ends. The sample's time point: newly diagnosed GD, antithyroid drugs for less than 3 months. From PBMCs, RNA was extracted and then used to make the TCR library. Roughly 10-milliliter peripheral blood samples went into EDTA tubes. This sample is part of a study of regulatory T cells in long-lasting Graves disease. Study results and caveats: Thyroid tissue was not studied; only peripheral blood was.

To make TCR beta libraries, researchers used iRepertoire HTBI primers and Arm-PCR of CDR3 regions. TCRdb re-called the multiplex PCR reads through MiXCR, storing one row per CDR3 protein. Of 400,000 to 550,000 distinct CDR3 sequences listed, 15% to 20% are singletons. This sample also belongs to another study, concerning T cells in Graves' hyperthyroidism and ophthalmopathy. That paper states: The hyperthyroidism was newly diagnosed and had lasted under 2 months; the patients were aged 18 to 65. Uncontrolled infection, other autoimmune disease, pregnancy or lactation excluded patients.

This TCR was recovered from a woman aged 18-29 years with Graves disease. The input for sequencing was peripheral blood mononuclear cells (PBMCs), taken at new diagnosis, from a patient treated with antithyroid drugs. This sequence joins TRBV7-2 and TRBJ1-1; tentative D call: TRBD1 (6 bases). CDR3 sequence (DNA): TGTGCCAGCAGCTTCAACACAGGGCTCACTGAAGCTTTCTTT. Amino acid sequence: CASSFNTGLTEAFF.